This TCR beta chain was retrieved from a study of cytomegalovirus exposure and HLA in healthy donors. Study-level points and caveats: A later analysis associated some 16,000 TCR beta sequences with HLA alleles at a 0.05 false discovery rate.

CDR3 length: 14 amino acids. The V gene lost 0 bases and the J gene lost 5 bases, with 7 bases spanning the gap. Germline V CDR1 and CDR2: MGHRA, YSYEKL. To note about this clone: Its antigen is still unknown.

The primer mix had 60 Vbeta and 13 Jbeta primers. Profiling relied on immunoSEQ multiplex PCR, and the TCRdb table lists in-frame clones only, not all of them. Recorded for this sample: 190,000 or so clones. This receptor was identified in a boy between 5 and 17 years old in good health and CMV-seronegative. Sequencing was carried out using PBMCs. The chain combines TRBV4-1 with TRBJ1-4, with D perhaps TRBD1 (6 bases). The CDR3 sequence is CASSQDQGNEKLFF. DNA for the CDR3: TGCGCCAGCAGCCAAGATCAGGGGAATGAAAAACTGTTTTTT.